The T cell receptor beta chain described here comes from a study of radiotherapy plus CTLA-4 blockade in lung cancer. About the research overall: Objective responses emerged in over 15% of patients, and around 29% attained disease control.

Study-wide results and caveats: The best predictor of response was reported to be early blood T cell clone dynamics, with interferon-beta. Some TCR clones had been derived from tumors. These clones expanded in peripheral blood after radiotherapy plus ipilimumab.

Enrolled patients, whose metastatic non-small-cell lung cancer was chemo-refractory, received focal radiation plus CTLA-4 blockade with ipilimumab. Produced via immunoSEQ multiplex PCR; TCRdb's table is partial and in-frame only. Among about 48,000 clones, more than 75% were seen once, and the ten largest hold 2.5% to 3.5%. Trimming took off 0 bases at V and 10 bases at J, with 11 bases between the two ends. The CDR3 spans 13 residues. CDR1 is SGHRS and CDR2 is YFSETQ in the germline V gene. Points on this clone: As yet, its antigen is unknown.

V gene TRBV5-1 combines with J gene TRBJ2-1, with D possibly TRBD2 on 6 matching bases. The sequence was collected from a human donor with non-small cell lung cancer who had stable disease on radiotherapy plus ipilimumab. Source: peripheral blood, taken from a patient treated with radiotherapy plus ipilimumab. Written as DNA, the CDR3 is TGCGCCAGCAGCTTGGACACACGGGGGGAGCAGTTCTTC. Its translation: CASSLDTRGEQFF. The full variable domain, in which reference TRBV5-1 and TRBJ2-1 provide the parts outside the CDR3, is KAGVTQTPRYLIKTRGQQVTLSCSPISGHRSVSWYQQTPGQGLQFLFEYFSETQRNKGNFPGRFSGRQFSNSRSEMNVSTLELGDSALYLCASSLDTRGEQFFGPGTRLTVL.